These 25 T cell receptor beta chains were sequenced from one sample in a study of shared clonotypes between healthy human individuals. Naive CD8 cells comprised CD45RO-negative, CCR7-positively selected cells, excluding terminally differentiated effector memory CD45RA+ cells. Sequencing was performed with immunoSEQ multiplex PCR; in TCRdb, only in-frame clones are kept and a portion is missing. The sample comprises some 2,100,000 clones, 85% to 95% of which are singletons, and roughly 1.8% rests with the top ten. Sequenced material: naive CD8+ T cells from PBMCs. Every receptor here comes from a man aged 18 to 29 in good health. Some clones in this sample may be carry-over from other donors' samples.

V usage is TRBV29-1 and J usage is TRBJ2-7; possibly TRBD1 for D (6 bases). With 3 bases removed from V and 4 bases from J, the gap between germline ends came to 13 bases. The V gene's germline CDR1 is SQVTM and CDR2 ANQGSEA. This CDR3 comprises 13 residues. The CDR3 nucleotides read TGCAGCGTTGAGACGGGACAAGCATACGAGCAGTACTTC. Amino acids: CSVETGQAYEQYF.

The chain is built from TRBV11-2 and TRBJ2-1; 9 positions match TRBD1. The CDR3 has 19 amino acids. The germline V gene has CDR1 SGHAT and CDR2 FQNNGV. V gave up 3 bases and J gave up 1 base; unmatched junction bases: 13. The CDR3 protein is CASSFAIRWDRASYNEQFF. The CDR3 nucleotides are TGTGCCAGCAGCTTCGCTATACGTTGGGACAGGGCATCCTACAATGAGCAGTTCTTC.

This chain uses TRBV5-6 with TRBJ1-1; D call uncertain. Trimming took off 4 bases at V and 4 bases at J, with 11 bases between the two ends. Germline values: CDR1 SGHDT, CDR2 YYEEEE. This CDR3 is built from 13 residues. The CDR3 is CASSANIGTEAFF. DNA for the CDR3: TGTGCCAGCAGCGCAAACATCGGCACTGAAGCTTTCTTT.

This chain joins TRBV7-9 and TRBJ1-1; the D is unclear. Trimming stripped 5 bases from V and 1 base from J, with 17 bases between. The CDR3 has 16 residues. Germline-derived CDR1 and CDR2 are SEHNR and FQNEAQ (reference sequence). As DNA, the CDR3 is TGTGCCAGCAGCCGATTCGAAAACGTGGCGAACACTGAAGCTTTCTTT. This sequence encodes CASSRFENVANTEAFF.

This rearrangement joins TRBV13 to TRBJ2-1; either TRBD1 or TRBD2 may supply D (5 bases each). The ends were cut back, 4 bases at V and 12 bases at J, with 13 bases in the middle. The CDR3 is 12 amino acids. Germline-derived CDR1 and CDR2 are PRHDT and FYEKMQ (reference sequence). In nucleotides, the CDR3 is TGTGCCAGCAGCTCTGAGGGGATCGGGCAGTTCTTC. It codes for CASSSEGIGQFF.

This chain links TRBV7-6 with TRBJ2-1; D is tentatively TRBD1 or TRBD2 (6 bases each). Per germline, CDR1 SGHVS and CDR2 FNYEAQ. The V end was cut by 5 bases, the J end by 7 bases, with 15 bases between. The length of the CDR3 is 14 residues. For the CDR3, the DNA is TGTGCCAGCAGCAGGGGGGTATCGGGGAATGAGCAGTTCTTC. It is translated as CASSRGVSGNEQFF.

This chain links TRBV11-2 with TRBJ2-1; possibly TRBD2 for D (5 bases). Trimming cost V 5 bases and J 7 bases, with 12 bases left between them. Germline CDR1 is SGHAT and CDR2 is FQNNGV. The CDR3 runs 13 residues. The CDR3 is CASSPVRVNEQFF. As DNA, the CDR3 is TGTGCCAGCAGCCCCGTGCGGGTAAATGAGCAGTTCTTC.

The V call is TRBV4-1, the J call TRBJ1-5; TRBD1 agrees at 8 bases. Germline V gene data show CDR1 as MGHRA and CDR2 as YSYEKL. Trimming removed 3 bases from V and 5 bases from J; junction bases left unmatched: 9. The CDR3 is made up of 16 amino acids. CDR3: CASSQEAYRGDQPQHF. Written as DNA, the CDR3 is TGCGCCAGCAGCCAGGAAGCCTACAGGGGGGATCAGCCCCAGCATTTT.

The rearrangement uses TRBV27 and TRBJ1-1; D is perhaps TRBD1 (5 bases). Per the germline V gene, CDR1 is MNHEY and CDR2 is SMNVEV (reference sequence). The CDR3 sequence is 15 residues long. With 5 bases removed from V and 4 bases from J, the gap between germline ends came to 17 bases. CDR3 in DNA: TGTGCCAGCAGTGGGGCAACCGGACGTATCACTGAAGCTTTCTTT. It translates to CASSGATGRITEAFF.

The chain is built from TRBV13 and TRBJ2-7, with D hard to call. V was clipped by 5 bases and J by 0 bases, with 11 bases between them. The CDR3 runs to 14 residues. The germline V gene has CDR1 PRHDT and CDR2 FYEKMQ (reference sequence). CDR3 region: CASSPALSSYEQYF. CDR3 sequence (DNA): TGTGCCAGCAGCCCAGCCCTCAGCTCCTACGAGCAGTACTTC.

This chain connects TRBV4-1 to TRBJ2-7; TRBD1 aligns across 8 bases. This CDR3 region has 16 residues. CDR1 and CDR2 (germline): MGHRA, YSYEKL. Trimming at V came to 1 base and at J to 6 bases, leaving 11 bases not matched to a gene. CDR3 amino acids: CASSQVPGGGLLEQYF. CDR3 DNA sequence: TGCGCCAGCAGCCAAGTGCCAGGGGGCGGTCTTCTCGAGCAGTACTTC.

This clone was recorded once. This chain uses TRBV5-4 with TRBJ1-4, with unresolved D. This CDR3 contains 14 residues. Germline V gene lookup returns CDR1 SGHNT and CDR2 YYREEE (reference sequence). V lost 1 base and J lost 1, with 5 bases in between. The CDR3 DNA is TGTGCCAGCAGCTTGTGGGGAACTAATGAAAAACTGTTTTTT. Translation: CASSLWGTNEKLFF.

Of note for this clone: Other DNA sequences in this specimen translate into the identical CDR3. The V gene is TRBV5-1, the J gene TRBJ2-7; 7 bases align to TRBD2. Germline CDR1 SGHRS, CDR2 YFSETQ. Trimming removed 6 bases from V and 4 bases from J; junction bases left unmatched: 1. The CDR3 sequence is 11 residues long. The chain's CDR3 is CASTGGYEQYF. The CDR3 nucleotides read TGCGCCAGCACGGGGGGATACGAGCAGTACTTC.

V usage is TRBV9 and J usage is TRBJ2-2; TRBD2 is a possible D gene (5 bases). The CDR3 loop spans 17 amino acids. CDR1 and CDR2 (germline): SGDLS, YYNGEE. The ends were cut back, 3 bases at V and 4 bases at J, with 19 bases in the middle. The CDR3 loop reads CASSAPRTLRSTGELFF. The DNA of the CDR3 is TGTGCCAGCAGCGCCCCCCGGACTCTACGAAGCACCGGGGAGCTGTTTTTT.

The chain has TRBV19 and TRBJ2-7; 7 positions match TRBD1. Germline CDR1 reads LNHDA; CDR2 reads SQIVND (reference sequence). The CDR3 is made up of 15 amino acids. J was trimmed by 2 bases and V by 8 bases; bases with no gene match: 12. CDR3 region: CASGPNRDRAYEQYF. CDR3 DNA: TGTGCCAGTGGACCGAACCGGGACAGAGCCTACGAGCAGTACTTC.

The rearrangement uses TRBV27 and TRBJ2-7; D might be TRBD1 or TRBD2, each matching 5 bases. This CDR3 comprises 13 residues. V dropped 0 bases and J dropped 6 bases, with 9 bases sitting between them. Germline CDR1 reads MNHEY; CDR2 reads SMNVEV (reference sequence). This CDR3 reads CASSLSGTSEQYF. CDR3 nucleotides: TGTGCCAGCAGTTTATCCGGGACCTCCGAGCAGTACTTC.

The chain couples TRBV9 to TRBJ1-1; D gene uncertain. Germline assignment: CDR1 SGDLS and CDR2 YYNGEE. This CDR3 has 12 residues. V was pared by 5 bases and J by 3 bases, with 8 bases between. CDR3 sequence: CASSYSDTEAFF. CDR3 DNA: TGTGCCAGCAGTTATTCGGACACTGAAGCTTTCTTT. Based on the CDR3 plus reference TRBV9 and TRBJ1-1, the full variable domain is DSGVTQTPKHLITATGQRVTLRCSPRSGDLSVYWYQQSLDQGLQFLIQYYNGEERAKGNILERFSAQQFPDLHSELNLSSLELGDSALYFCASSYSDTEAFFGQGTRLTVV.

This clone was detected only a few times. Other DNA sequences from this sample encode an identical CDR3 as well. The chain uses TRBV27 and TRBJ2-2, with D unresolved. CDR1 is MNHEY and CDR2 is SMNVEV in the germline V gene (reference sequence). V gave up 3 bases and J gave up 4 bases, with 9 bases separating them. CDR3 size: 14 residues. CDR3 sequence: CASSFGVSTGELFF. The CDR3 nucleotides read TGTGCCAGCAGTTTTGGAGTTAGCACCGGGGAGCTGTTTTTT.

On this clone: Other DNA sequences in this sample translate to the same CDR3. This sequence joins TRBV28 and TRBJ2-5; no reliable D call. This CDR3 has 13 amino acids. Germline CDR1 MDHEN, CDR2 SYDVKM. Trimming removed 3 bases at V and 4 bases at J, with 9 bases between. CDR3 sequence reads: CASSLGWGETQYF. The CDR3 DNA sequence: TGTGCCAGCAGTTTGGGTTGGGGAGAGACCCAGTACTTC. Full variable domain (rest looked up from reference TRBV28 and TRBJ2-5): DVKVTQSSRYLVKRTGEKVFLECVQDMDHENMFWYRQDPGLGLRLIYFSYDVKMKEKGDIPEGYSVSREKKERFSLILESASTNQTSMYLCASSLGWGETQYFGPGTRLLVL.

To note about this clone: One junction end does not reproduce the germline sequence, and a read error may be involved. The chain is built from TRBV13 and TRBJ2-2; D is uncertain. There are 17 residues in the CDR3. CDR1 is PRHDT, CDR2 FYEKMQ, per germline (reference sequence). CDR3 residues: CASSSPIGPSKTGELFF. CDR3 nucleotide sequence: TGTGCCAGCAGCTCGCCAATCGGACCTTCGAAAACCGGGGAGCTGTTTTTT.

The V call is TRBV7-2, the J call TRBJ2-7; the D gene is possibly TRBD2 (6 bases). CDR1 is SGHTA, CDR2 FQGNSA, per germline. The CDR3 length is 13 residues. Trimming stripped 4 bases from V and 3 bases from J, with 10 bases between. This chain's CDR3 is CASSSLGGYEQYF. The CDR3 DNA sequence: TGTGCCAGCAGCTCCCTGGGGGGCTACGAGCAGTACTTC. Variable domain in full (rest from reference TRBV7-2 and TRBJ2-7): GAGVSQSPSNKVTEKGKDVELRCDPISGHTALYWYRQSLGQGLEFLIYFQGNSAPDKSGLPSDRFSAERTGGSVSTLTIQRTQQEDSAVYLCASSSLGGYEQYFGPGTRLTVT.

The chain employs TRBV6-6 and TRBJ1-1; the match to TRBD1 covers 9 bases. V lost 2 bases and J lost 7; bases outside the gene matches: 5. Germline CDR1 MNHNY, CDR2 SVGAGI (reference sequence). This CDR3 is 14 amino acids long. Written as DNA, the CDR3 is TGTGCCAGCAGTTACCCCGGACAGGGGTATGAAGCTTTCTTT. Its protein is CASSYPGQGYEAFF.

V gene TRBV5-5 combines with J gene TRBJ2-1; TRBD1 aligns across 9 bases. V lost 5 bases, J lost 9 bases, and 12 bases stayed unmatched. The CDR3 runs 15 residues. CDR1 SGHKS and CDR2 YYEKEE come from the germline V gene (reference sequence). The CDR3 sequence is CASSTDRGSVTEQFF. The CDR3 nucleotides read TGTGCCAGCAGTACTGACAGGGGGTCCGTCACTGAGCAGTTCTTC.

The chain employs TRBV28 and TRBJ1-3, with a possible D match to TRBD1 (5 bases). Germline assignment: CDR1 MDHEN and CDR2 SYDVKM. Trimming pared 2 bases from V and 8 bases from J, leaving 13 bases between. The CDR3 is 14 residues long. This CDR3 is CASSLGGSLDTIYF. The CDR3, as DNA: TGTGCCAGCAGTTTAGGGGGTTCGTTAGACACCATATATTTT.

The chain is built from TRBV10-3 and TRBJ2-7; D call uncertain. From germline, CDR1 is ENHRY and CDR2 SYGVKD. The CDR3 is 13 residues long. V lost 3 bases and J lost 6, with 12 bases in between. The CDR3 sequence: CAISDSASAEQYF. For the CDR3, the DNA is TGTGCCATCAGTGACTCCGCGAGCGCCGAGCAGTACTTC.